A single sample is the source of the 29 T cell receptor beta chains below, sequenced in a study of blood T cell repertoires in COVID-19 (dated by TCRdb to 2019 to 2021). The library relied on the immunoSEQ multiplex PCR assay. TCRdb took this table from immuneACCESS and kept in-frame rearrangements with V and J called. Such tables lack part of the clones; where checked against another copy, unresolved V genes explain under half of the gap, and the rest is unexplained. Across this sample there are fewer than 100,000 clones, with more than 75% seen only once. Jointly, the top ten make up 7% to 8% of the sample. Sequencing input: peripheral blood. The receptor set was obtained from a human donor with acute or convalescent COVID-19. The donor label of this sample is uncertain.

V and J are TRBV5-6 and TRBJ1-5; 10 nucleotides align to TRBD1. CDR3 length: 14 amino acids. The J segment lost 6 bases and the V segment lost 4 bases, leaving 4 bases of the junction unmatched. CDR1 SGHDT and CDR2 YYEEEE come from the germline V gene. The CDR3 is CASSPDRGRQPQHF. The CDR3 coding sequence is TGTGCCAGCAGCCCTGACAGGGGGCGTCAGCCCCAGCATTTT.

This sequence joins TRBV19 and TRBJ2-1; 7 bases are shared with TRBD1. The CDR3 length is 14 residues. Germline lookup yields CDR1 LNHDA and CDR2 SQIVND (reference sequence). Trimming cost V 10 bases and J 8 bases; bases outside gene matches: 14. CDR3 residues: CATTPGQAWYEQFF. The CDR3 DNA sequence: TGTGCCACCACTCCTGGACAGGCTTGGTATGAGCAGTTCTTC.

The chain employs TRBV3-1 (or the pseudogene TRBV3-2) and TRBJ2-3, with 8 positions matching TRBD2. The CDR3 runs to 14 residues. Germline-derived CDR1 and CDR2 are LGHDT and YNNKEL (reference sequence). The ends lost 7 bases at V and 4 bases at J; junction bases unmatched: 7. The CDR3 nucleotides read TGTGCCAGCACCGGGGGGGCTCGTGCAGATACGCAGTATTTT. This codes for CASTGGARADTQYF.

The chain combines TRBV24-1 with TRBJ1-2; TRBD1 matches at 8 bases. The V segment lost 4 bases and the J segment 6 bases; nucleotides outside the gene matches: 6. There are 14 residues in the CDR3. CDR1 is KGHDR and CDR2 is SFDVKD in the germline V gene. CDR3 in DNA: TGTGCCACCAGTGAACCTGGGACAGGAGATGGCTACACCTTC. Amino acids: CATSEPGTGDGYTF.

The V gene is TRBV5-1, the J gene TRBJ2-2; D uncertain. V lost 3 bases to trimming and J lost 0 bases, with 3 bases between them. Germline CDR1 is SGHRS and CDR2 is YFSETQ. This CDR3 is 13 amino acids long. Here the CDR3 reads CASSSTNTGELFF. CDR3 bases: TGCGCCAGCAGCTCCACGAACACCGGGGAGCTGTTTTTT.

The chain has TRBV19 and TRBJ1-1; 10 positions agree with TRBD1. V gave up 1 base and J gave up 8 bases; unmatched junction bases: 10. The CDR3 extends over 16 amino acids. Looked up from germline, CDR1 is LNHDA and CDR2 is SQIVND (reference sequence). CDR3 protein: CASSIGGWDRGYEAFF. CDR3 nucleotides: TGTGCCAGTAGTATAGGAGGTTGGGACAGGGGTTACGAAGCTTTCTTT.

The CDR3 DNA sequence: TGTGCCTGGGGGCCCAAACAGGGGTACGAGCAGTACTTC. Residues: CAWGPKQGYEQYF. V is TRBV30 and J is TRBJ2-7; 7 bases are shared with TRBD1. The CDR3 spans 13 residues. Per germline, CDR1 GTSNPN and CDR2 SVGIG (reference sequence). With 5 bases clipped from V and 4 bases from J, the junction kept 8 bases outside the gene matches. Full variable domain (outside the CDR3, taken from reference TRBV30 and TRBJ2-7): SQTIHQWPATLVQPVGSPLSLECTVEGTSNPNLYWYRQAAGRGLQLLFYSVGIGQISSEVPQNLSASRPQDRQFILSSKKLLLSDSGFYLCAWGPKQGYEQYFGPGTRLTVT.

This clone was detected only once. J is TRBJ1-1 and V is TRBV6-2 or TRBV6-3; TRBD1 aligns across 10 bases. V dropped 6 bases and J dropped 3; count of bases not matched to a gene: 7. There are 15 residues in the CDR3. Germline lookup yields CDR1 MNHEY and CDR2 SVGEGT. The CDR3 loop is CASSPGQGLYTEAFF. The CDR3 bases are TGTGCCAGCAGCCCGGGACAGGGGCTTTACACTGAAGCTTTCTTT.

J is TRBJ2-5 and V is TRBV15; 13 nucleotides match TRBD2. The CDR3 spans 16 residues. Trimming took 5 bases from V and 5 from J; bases not matched to a gene: 8. Germline CDR1 LNHNV, CDR2 YYDKDF (reference sequence). CDR3 DNA: TGTGCCACCAGCTCCCGACTAGCGGGGGGATGGGAGACCCAGTACTTC. It is translated as CATSSRLAGGWETQYF.

This chain uses TRBV29-1 with TRBJ1-1; 7 bases fit TRBD1. The V segment lost 5 bases and the J segment 1 base; nucleotides outside the gene matches: 4. The CDR3 is 13 amino acids. Germline-derived CDR1 and CDR2 are SQVTM and ANQGSEA. As DNA, the CDR3 is TGCAGCGTTCGTTACAGGGGGAACACTGAAGCTTTCTTT. Its translation is CSVRYRGNTEAFF.

The rearrangement links TRBV7-9 to TRBJ1-3, with TRBD1 identical over 11 bases. Germline V gene sequence: CDR1 SEHNR, CDR2 FQNEAQ (reference sequence). This CDR3 has 17 amino acids. The V and J ends lost 1 base and 2 bases, in that order; junction bases with no gene match: 4. This CDR3 is CASSLGLDRGPGNTIYF. Here the CDR3 DNA reads TGTGCCAGCAGCTTAGGGCTGGACAGGGGGCCTGGAAACACCATATATTTT.

The V call is TRBV7-6, the J call TRBJ2-7, with a possible D match to TRBD1 (6 bases). The V and J ends lost 1 base and 4 bases respectively, with 17 bases between them. The germline V gene has CDR1 SGHVS and CDR2 FNYEAQ. CDR3 length: 16 residues. CDR3 nucleotide sequence: TGTGCCAGCAGCTTAGACTCAGGGACACCTCCATACGAGCAGTACTTC. It specifies CASSLDSGTPPYEQYF.

J is TRBJ1-3 and V is TRBV25-1; 7 bases line up with TRBD1. Trimming cost V 4 bases and J 2 bases; bases outside gene matches: 8. The CDR3 extends over 16 amino acids. CDR1 is MGHDK and CDR2 is SYGVNS in the germline V gene. CDR3 nucleotide sequence: TGTGCCAGCAGTGGGGGACAGATGAAACCTGGAAACACCATATATTTT. It encodes CASSGGQMKPGNTIYF.

The chain has TRBV4-1 and TRBJ1-5, with 8 bases that match TRBD1. Trimming cost V 4 bases and J 2 bases; bases outside gene matches: 4. Per germline, CDR1 MGHRA and CDR2 YSYEKL. The CDR3 is 15 amino acids. The CDR3: CASSPGQGGNQPQHF. The CDR3 DNA follows: TGCGCCAGCAGCCCTGGACAGGGAGGCAATCAGCCCCAGCATTTT.

This chain links TRBV18 with TRBJ1-2, with D hard to call. Trimming removed 3 bases from V and 0 bases from J, with 11 bases in between. There are 15 residues in the CDR3. Germline V gene lookup returns CDR1 KGHSH and CDR2 LQKENI. The CDR3 coding sequence is TGTGCCAGCTCACCTTTCGGGTCTGCTAACTATGGCTACACCTTC. It encodes CASSPFGSANYGYTF.

The chain is built from TRBV19 and TRBJ2-7; TRBD1 aligns across 8 bases. Germline loops: CDR1 LNHDA, CDR2 SQIVND (reference sequence). Trimming removed 3 bases from V and 4 bases from J; junction bases left unmatched: 2. The CDR3 covers 13 residues. The DNA for the CDR3 is TGTGCCAGTAGTATCGACAGGGGTTACGAGCAGTACTTC. It specifies CASSIDRGYEQYF. Drawing the rest from reference TRBV19 and TRBJ2-7, the complete variable domain is DGGITQSPKYLFRKEGQNVTLSCEQNLNHDAMYWYRQDPGQGLRLIYYSQIVNDFQKGDIAEGYSVSREKKESFPLTVTSAQKNPTAFYLCASSIDRGYEQYFGPGTRLTVT.

The V call is TRBV5-1, the J call TRBJ2-1; TRBD1 matches at 9 bases. With V trimmed by 0 bases and J by 5 bases, 6 bases remained unmatched. The CDR3 runs to 16 residues. From germline, CDR1 is SGHRS and CDR2 YFSETQ. CDR3 region: CASSLGIGTGNNEQFF. CDR3 nucleotides: TGCGCCAGCAGCTTGGGGATCGGGACAGGGAACAATGAGCAGTTCTTC.

The chain has TRBV4-3 and TRBJ2-2; D uncertain. Germline V gene lookup returns CDR1 LGHNA and CDR2 YSLEER. The CDR3 totals 16 residues. V gave up 0 bases and J gave up 1 base, with 9 bases separating them. CDR3 nucleotide sequence: TGCGCCAGCAGCCAAGAGGGCTCAAGGAACACCGGGGAGCTGTTTTTT. As protein: CASSQEGSRNTGELFF.

The chain recombines TRBV6-2 or TRBV6-3 with TRBJ2-3; perhaps TRBD1 as D (5 bases). The CDR3 loop spans 16 amino acids. V lost 2 bases, J lost 2 bases, and 14 bases lay in between. Germline loops: CDR1 MNHEY, CDR2 SVGEGT. For the CDR3, the DNA is TGTGCCAGCAGTTACAGGGGTCGGAGAGACACAGATACGCAGTATTTT. This gives the protein CASSYRGRRDTDTQYF.

J is TRBJ2-3 and V is TRBV27; weak D call: TRBD2 (5 bases). The CDR3 is made up of 18 amino acids. Trimming left V 2 bases short and J 0 bases short, with 18 bases between. From germline, CDR1 is MNHEY and CDR2 SMNVEV (reference sequence). CDR3 region: CASSLTGIGGRSTDTQYF. For the CDR3, the DNA is TGTGCCAGCAGTTTAACGGGGATAGGAGGACGGAGCACAGATACGCAGTATTTT.

This clone was seen at least ten times. The CDR3 region is CASSQDSREAFF. In nucleotides, the CDR3 is TGTGCCAGCAGCCAAGATTCGCGGGAAGCTTTCTTT. The V and J genes are TRBV3-1 (or the pseudogene TRBV3-2) and TRBJ1-1; D gene unclear. This CDR3 has 12 residues. Trimming took 0 bases from V and 8 from J, leaving 7 bases between them. CDR1 is LGHDT, CDR2 YNNKEL, per germline (reference sequence).

The chain carries TRBV5-1 and TRBJ2-2; D is uncertain. The germline CDR1 and CDR2 sequences are SGHRS and YFSETQ. With 0 bases removed from V and 6 bases from J, the gap between germline ends came to 15 bases. The CDR3 consists of 16 residues. The CDR3 DNA is TGCGCCAGCAGCTTGGGTGACACTTTTATCGCCGGGGAGCTGTTTTTT. Its protein product is CASSLGDTFIAGELFF.

The chain joins TRBV29-1 to TRBJ1-3, with unresolved D. Trimming took 5 bases from V and 0 from J, leaving 2 bases between them. The CDR3 is made up of 11 amino acids. Germline CDR1 SQVTM, CDR2 ANQGSEA. The CDR3 loop reads CSVLSGNTIYF. DNA for the CDR3: TGCAGCGTTCTCTCTGGAAACACCATATATTTT.

The chain carries TRBV12-3 or TRBV12-4 and TRBJ1-2; 9 nucleotides agree with TRBD1. V trimming: 6 bases; J trimming: 6 bases; junction bases outside the gene matches: 5. The CDR3 totals 13 residues. CDR3: CASRSGQGNGYTF. CDR3 coding DNA: TGTGCCAGCAGAAGCGGACAGGGGAATGGCTACACCTTC.

This chain connects TRBV6-2 or TRBV6-3 to TRBJ1-2; D may be TRBD1 (6 bases). V lost 0 bases and J lost 5, with 13 bases in between. Germline V gives CDR1 MNHEY, CDR2 SVGEGT. The CDR3 runs 15 residues. CDR3 DNA sequence: TGTGCCAGCAGTTACTCGAGGACAGCGAATTATGGCTACACCTTC. Amino acids: CASSYSRTANYGYTF.

V usage is TRBV28 and J usage is TRBJ1-4; 7 bases line up with TRBD1. The J segment lost 7 bases and the V segment lost 2 bases, leaving 1 base of the junction unmatched. The CDR3 consists of 13 residues. CDR1 and CDR2 from the germline V gene are MDHEN and SYDVKM. The CDR3 nucleotides are TGTGCCAGCAGTTTACAGGGGGGTGAAAAACTGTTTTTT. This codes for CASSLQGGEKLFF.

The chain has TRBV14 and TRBJ2-7; 7 positions agree with TRBD1. J was trimmed by 6 bases and V by 2 bases; bases with no gene match: 4. Germline loops: CDR1 SGHDN, CDR2 FVKESK. The CDR3 is 13 residues long. CDR3 DNA: TGTGCCAGCAGCCAAAATAGGGGGCGCGAGCAGTACTTC. It specifies CASSQNRGREQYF.

This clone was recorded only once. The J gene is TRBJ1-5, the V gene TRBV4-2; 9 bases line up with TRBD1. CDR3 length equals 15 residues. From germline, CDR1 is LGHNA and CDR2 YNFKEQ. J lost 2 bases, V lost 1 base, and 0 bases had no gene match. CDR3 sequence reads: CASSQGQGGNQPQHF. The CDR3 nucleotides are TGTGCCAGCAGCCAAGGACAGGGGGGCAATCAGCCCCAGCATTTT.

This sequence joins TRBV7-2 and TRBJ2-3; perhaps TRBD2 as D (6 bases). The V gene lost 4 bases and the J gene lost 10 bases, with 12 bases spanning the gap. The CDR3 loop spans 12 amino acids. Germline CDR1 SGHTA, CDR2 FQGNSA. The CDR3 coding sequence is TGTGCCAGCAGCTCTGGAGCGGGCGCGCAGTATTTT. Translation gives CASSSGAGAQYF.